This T cell receptor beta chain was sequenced during a study of Ad26.COV2.S vaccination and SARS-CoV-2 variants. Study-level results: Vaccine recipients surpassed placebo recipients in spike-specific TCR breadth. CD8+ and CD4+ T cells specific for spike reportedly responded with substantial breadth after vaccination. Total T cell responses were possibly underestimated by TCR breadth and depth analyses. Vaccinated and placebo-treated recipients had similar non-spike TCR breadth.

This table comes from immunoSEQ multiplex PCR, and its TCRdb copy is limited to in-frame clones, with some not included. The sample records hundreds of thousands of clones, about 91% being singletons. Per germline, CDR1 SGHAT and CDR2 FQNNGV. The CDR3 has 12 residues. V lost 5 bases to trimming and J lost 7 bases, with 9 bases between them. Comments on this clone: The antigen is unknown.

The starting material was peripheral blood, obtained after recovery from COVID-19. The receptor's source is a human donor who had recovered from COVID-19. The J gene is TRBJ2-1, the V gene TRBV11-2; D is unclear. The CDR3 DNA follows: TGTGCCAGCAGCCCCCCGCGAAATGAGCAGTTCTTC. As protein: CASSPPRNEQFF.